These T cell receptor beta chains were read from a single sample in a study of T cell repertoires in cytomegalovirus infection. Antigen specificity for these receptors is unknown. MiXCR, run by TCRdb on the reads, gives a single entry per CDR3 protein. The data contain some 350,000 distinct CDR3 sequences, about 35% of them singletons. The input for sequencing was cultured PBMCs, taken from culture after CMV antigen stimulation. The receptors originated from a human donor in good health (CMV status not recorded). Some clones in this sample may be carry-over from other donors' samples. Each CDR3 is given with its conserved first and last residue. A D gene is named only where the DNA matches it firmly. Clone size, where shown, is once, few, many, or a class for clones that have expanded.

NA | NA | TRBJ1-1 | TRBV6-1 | TGTGCCAGCAGCCTCTCGGAAATGAACACTGAAGCTTTCTTT | CASSLSEMNTEAFF
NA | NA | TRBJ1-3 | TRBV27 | TGTGCCAGCAGTTCCATGGGGGGTGGAAACACCATATATTTT | CASSSMGGGNTIYF
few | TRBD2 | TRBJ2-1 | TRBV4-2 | TGTGCCAGCAGCCAAGATGACGGGAGGGGCTACAATGAGCAGTTCTTC | CASSQDDGRGYNEQFF
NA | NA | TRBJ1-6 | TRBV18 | TGTGCCAGCTCGGGCGGACAGCATAATTCACCCCTCCACTTT | CASSGGQHNSPLHF
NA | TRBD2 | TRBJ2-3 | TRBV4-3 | TGCGCCAGCAGCCAAGGGGAGGGGCGCACAGATACGCAGTATTTT | CASSQGEGRTDTQYF
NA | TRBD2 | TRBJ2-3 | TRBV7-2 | TGTGCCAGCAGCTTAGATAGCGGGAGTCCAGATACGCAGTATTTT | CASSLDSGSPDTQYF
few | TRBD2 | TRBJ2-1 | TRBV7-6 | TGTGCCAGCAGCTTATTGGGACTAGCGGGAGAGGTTAATGAGCAGTTCTTC | CASSLLGLAGEVNEQFF
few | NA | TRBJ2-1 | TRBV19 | TGTGCCAGTAGTCCCTACCGATACAATGAGCAGTTCTTC | CASSPYRYNEQFF
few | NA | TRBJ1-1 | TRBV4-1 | TGTGCCAGCAGCCAAGTGGCCGTGAACACTGAAGCTTTCTTT | CASSQVAVNTEAFF
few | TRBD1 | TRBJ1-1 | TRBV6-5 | TGTGCCAGCAGCGAAACCAGACAGGGGGAAGCTTTCTTT | CASSETRQGEAFF
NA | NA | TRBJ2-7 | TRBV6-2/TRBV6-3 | TGTGCCAGCAGGGACCGACTATACGAGCAGTACTTC | CASRDRLYEQYF
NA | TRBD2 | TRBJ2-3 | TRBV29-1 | TGCAGCGTTGAACGGGCTAGCGGTCGAGGGGATACGCAGTATTTT | CSVERASGRGDTQYF
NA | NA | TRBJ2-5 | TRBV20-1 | TGCAGTGCTAGCAGGACCCAAGAGACCCAGTACTTC | CSASRTQETQYF
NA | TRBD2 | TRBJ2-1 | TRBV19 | TGTGCCAGTTCTGTGGTCGGGCTAGCGGGAGGCAATGAGCAGTTCTTC | CASSVVGLAGGNEQFF
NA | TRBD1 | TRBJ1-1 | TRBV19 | TGTGCCAGTAGTATCTGGACAGGGCTTGTGGTGGAGACTGAAGCTTTCTTT | CASSIWTGLVVETEAFF
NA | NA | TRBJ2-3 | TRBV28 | TGTGCCAGCAGTTTAGAGGGCCCCGGCCAGGTTAGCACGCAGTATTTT | CASSLEGPGQVSTQYF
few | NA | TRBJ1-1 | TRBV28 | TGTGCCAGCAGTATTGACAGGCGGAACACTGAAGCTTTCTTT | CASSIDRRNTEAFF
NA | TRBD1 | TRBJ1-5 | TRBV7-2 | TGTGCCAGCAGCTTAGGGGGACAGAGAGGGCAGCCCCAGCATTTT | CASSLGGQRGQPQHF
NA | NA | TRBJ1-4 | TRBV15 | TGTGCCACCAGGGGGTTTAGCAGTGAAAAACTGTTTTTT | CATRGFSSEKLFF
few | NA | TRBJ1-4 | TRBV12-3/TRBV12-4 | TGTGCCAGCAGGTTAGGGGGACCCCTTACAACTAATGAAAAACTGTTTTTT | CASRLGGPLTTNEKLFF
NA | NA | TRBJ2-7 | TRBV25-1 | TGTGCCAGCAGTGAAGGGGGGTCGCTTCTCGAGCAGTACTTC | CASSEGGSLLEQYF
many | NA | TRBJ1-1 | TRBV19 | TGTGCCAGTAGTGGTCGACAGCTGAACCACGCCCTGAACACTGAAGCTTTCTTT | CASSGRQLNHALNTEAFF
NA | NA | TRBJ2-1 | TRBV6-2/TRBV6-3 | TGTGCCAGCAGACAAACCGGGACTCTCATGGGTGAGCAGTTCTTC | CASRQTGTLMGEQFF
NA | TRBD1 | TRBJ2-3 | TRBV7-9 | TGTGCCAGCAGCTTGGACAGGGCCCCTTCTACGCAGTATTTT | CASSLDRAPSTQYF
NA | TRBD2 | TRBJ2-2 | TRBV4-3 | TGCGCCAGCAGCCAAGCTCCAGCGGGAGGGCCCGGGGAGCTGTTTTTT | CASSQAPAGGPGELFF
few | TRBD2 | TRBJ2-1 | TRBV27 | TGTGCCAGCAGTCGGCGGGAGGGGGCCTCTGAGCAGTTCTTC | CASSRREGASEQFF
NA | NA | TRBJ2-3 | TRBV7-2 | TGTGCCAGCAGCGCCCCAGGTTCCCCAGATACGCAGTATTTT | CASSAPGSPDTQYF
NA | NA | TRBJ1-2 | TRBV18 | TGTGCCAGCTCACCATCTGGACTCCCCCCTACTAACTATGGCTACACCTTC | CASSPSGLPPTNYGYTF
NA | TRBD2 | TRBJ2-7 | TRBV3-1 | TGTGCCAGCAGCCATTGGACTAGCGGGATGGACGAGCAGTACTTC | CASSHWTSGMDEQYF
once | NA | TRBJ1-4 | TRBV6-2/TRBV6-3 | TGTGCCAGCAGTCGGAGCCTGGGGGAAGAAAAACTGTTTTTT | CASSRSLGEEKLFF
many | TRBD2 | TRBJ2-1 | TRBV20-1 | TGCAGTGCTGGGAGAAGGACTAGCGGGAGTTATGAGCAGTTCTTC | CSAGRRTSGSYEQFF
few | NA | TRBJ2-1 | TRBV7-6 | TGTGCCAGCAGCTCTAATAGGAATGACGACTATACTAATGAGCAGTTCTTC | CASSSNRNDDYTNEQFF
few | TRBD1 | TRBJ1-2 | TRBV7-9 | TGTGCCAGCAGCTTAGCGGGACAGGGGACCTATGGCTACACCTTC | CASSLAGQGTYGYTF
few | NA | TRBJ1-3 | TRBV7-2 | TGTGCCAGCCGTTCGGAGGGTTCTGGAAACACCATATATTTT | CASRSEGSGNTIYF
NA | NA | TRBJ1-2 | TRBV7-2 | TGTGCCAGCAGCTTATCAGGCCCAGCTAACTATGGCTACACCTTC | CASSLSGPANYGYTF
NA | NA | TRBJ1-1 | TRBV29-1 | TGCAGCGTCGTAATGGGACTGAGGAACACTGAAGCTTTCTTT | CSVVMGLRNTEAFF
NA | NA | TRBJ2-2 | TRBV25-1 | TGTGCCAGCAGTGAATATACGAAGGGGATCGTAAAGGCCGGGGAGCTGTTTTTT | CASSEYTKGIVKAGELFF
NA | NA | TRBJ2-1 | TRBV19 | TGTGCCAGTAGTATTAGGACGAGCTCCTACAATGAGCAGTTCTTC | CASSIRTSSYNEQFF
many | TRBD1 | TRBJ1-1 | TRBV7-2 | TGTGCCAGCAGCCCTCCAGGGGGCATGAACACTGAAGCTTTCTTT | CASSPPGGMNTEAFF
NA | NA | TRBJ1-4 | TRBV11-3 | TGTGCCAGCAGCCCTGGCGGGGGTGCTAATGAAAAACTGTTTTTT | CASSPGGGANEKLFF
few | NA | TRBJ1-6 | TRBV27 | TGTGCCAGCAGTTCCAGAACTCAGGGTTGGGATTCACCCCTCCACTTT | CASSSRTQGWDSPLHF